This paragraph covers one T cell receptor (beta chain) sequence. This entry is derived from a study of blood T cell repertoires in COVID-19. Study background: T cells, B-cell-depleted T cells, or PBMCs provided the cDNA or gDNA that served as material.

V was trimmed by 4 bases and J by 7 bases, leaving 14 bases between them. The CDR3 totals 13 residues. Germline CDR1 and CDR2: SQVTM and ANQGSEA. Some clones are missing from TCRdb's copy, which holds only in-frame ones; the method was immunoSEQ multiplex PCR. The sample lists about 66,000 clones, roughly 84% occurring once. Sequencing used peripheral blood. This chain links TRBV29-1 with TRBJ1-5, with a tentative D call TRBD1 (6 bases). The TCR sequence derives from a man aged 50-59 years with active COVID-19. The CDR3 loop is CSVAGGLGQPQHF. CDR3 DNA sequence: TGCAGCGTTGCGGGGGGGCTTGGGCAGCCCCAGCATTTT.